This T cell receptor beta chain was sequenced in a study of cytomegalovirus exposure and HLA in healthy donors. Study at large: Prior work identified 95 million to 120 million unique TCR beta sequences in around 170 million T cells. Most genotyped donors, 65% to 85% of more than 300, had Caucasian-associated genetic ancestry. General study findings and limits: Across donors, most TCRs were seen rarely, yet some public ones were widespread.

CDR1 is KGHSH and CDR2 is LQKENI in the germline V gene. The CDR3 is made up of 12 amino acids. Trimming took 7 bases from V and 8 from J, leaving 12 bases between them. Points on this clone: Its antigen is as yet unknown.

In the PCR, 60 Vbeta and 13 Jbeta primers were used. Profiling relied on immunoSEQ multiplex PCR, and the TCRdb table lists in-frame clones only, not all of them. The sample has around 50,000 clones, about 71% seen once. This TCR derives from a woman between 45 and 60 years old in good health and CMV-seropositive. The rearrangement joins TRBV18 to TRBJ2-1; D is possibly TRBD1 (6 bases). Sample: PBMCs. The CDR3: CASLGAVYEQFF. The CDR3 DNA sequence: TGTGCCAGCTTGGGGGCGGTCTATGAGCAGTTCTTC.